Sequencing of this TCR beta chain was carried out in a study of graft-versus-host responses after intestinal transplantation listed by TCRdb under 2021. Background on the whole study: Recipients received multivisceral, liver-intestinal, or isolated intestinal transplants. Every recipient was given anti-thymocyte globulin induction, followed by roughly 3 years of maintenance tacrolimus and steroids. Graft-versus-host and host-versus-graft alloreactive T cell clones were tracked in the graft, circulation and bone marrow after intestinal transplantation using bulk TCR-beta CDR3 sequencing. Alloreactive clones were identified by sequencing pre-transplant mixed lymphocyte reaction products and comparing them with unstimulated pre-transplant donor and recipient T cells. Of the 20 to 30 intestinal transplant recipients enrolled in the cohort, one of whom was a retransplant, a few patients without pretransplant specimens were excluded. Donor T cell macrochimerism was defined as a peak of at least 4% donor T cells among recipient peripheral blood mononuclear cells. Rather than being sequenced by the commercial service, samples from a few later patients were sequenced in-house on an Illumina MiSeq and processed with MiXCR.

V loses 1 base at its end and J loses 2 bases; junction bases beyond the gene matches: 3. Counted from cysteine to phenylalanine, this CDR3 has 16 amino acids. The DNA shown is the 48-base CDR3, in frame from base 1. CDR1 and CDR2 (LGHNA, YNFKEQ) derive from the germline V gene. The research as a whole found: GvH clones were detected in recipient bone marrow, and some appeared earlier in ileal mucosa or blood, consistent with an intestinal mucosal origin. The conclusions were limited by the relatively low number and heterogeneity of the intestinal transplant patients. High GvH to HvG T cell clonal ratios were observed in the allografts of patients with donor T cell macrochimerism. Peak levels of circulating GvH clones were associated with declines in HvG clones early after transplant.

Turning to this clone: What this receptor recognizes is not known. Within one base of it there is no much larger clone, and no base qualities were kept.

The library was produced with the immunoSEQ multiplex PCR assay. For most patients, genomic DNA was isolated with the Qiagen DNeasy Blood and Tissue Kit and sent frozen to Adaptive Biotechnologies for TCR sequencing. Adaptive Biotechnologies carried out high-throughput TCR-beta CDR3 sequencing of genomic DNA for most patients. The authors' pipeline ran thus. TCR sequencing data for some 19 patients were retrieved from Adaptive's ImmunoSEQ software; a few other patients were processed with MiXCR and VDJtools. CD4 versus CD8 sorting errors were corrected by removing sequences found in both subsets at a frequency ratio below 5:1. Because the origin of CDR3 nucleotide sequences shared between donor and recipient could not be assigned, those sequences were removed. To count as alloreactive, a clone needed at least 2-fold expansion over unstimulated cells and a minimum CFSE-low frequency of 0.002% (template counts) or 0.001% (read counts). Clones detected in sequenced pre-transplant spleen, lymph node, or MLR CFSE-low populations of the donor or recipient were defined as mappable. The cumulative frequency of alloreactive clones was calculated as a percentage of all sequences, weighted by copy number. This immuneACCESS table, as held by TCRdb, lists in-frame sequences with V and J called but not all clones. Of the missing ones, under half trace to an unresolved V gene in checked studies; the others have no known cause. Clone size and V and J calls were adopted from that table, with D and trimming inferred from the DNA. Recorded for this sample are approximately 89,000 clones; just under 95% of them occurred a single time. About 1.1% of the sample goes to the ten largest clones.

The time point tag for this specimen amounts to: cells obtained before transplantation from donor or recipient. CD3+CD4+ and CD3+CD8+ populations were FACS-sorted from unstimulated pre-transplant donor and recipient cells taken from spleen or lymph nodes. The sequencing here drew on unstimulated CD8+ T cells sorted from spleen or lymph node cells, taken before transplant. The TCR comes from a human donor who was the organ donor for an intestinal transplant. Recombination joined TRBV4-2 with TRBJ2-3; 10 junctional bases match TRBD2. The CDR3 amino acid sequence is: CASSQGTSGPTDTQYF. The bases are TGTGCCAGCAGCCAAGGGACTAGCGGACCCACAGATACGCAGTATTTT.